This entry describes one T cell receptor (beta chain). The table lists this clone with a count of one. Its recognized antigen is unknown. Per-base quality was not reported, and no clone a single base away is much larger than it. This sample was taken from a study of blood T cell repertoires in COVID-19 (dated by TCRdb to the early 2020s). A note on the overall study: The collaborator samples originated in the United States, Italy and Spain and spanned the acute and convalescent phases of COVID-19. The sample metadata nearly always contained a de-identified subject ID, COVID-19 status, age in years and sex. Deeply sampled blood TCRbeta repertoires from subjects exposed to, actively infected with, or recovered from COVID-19 were included in the dataset. Where available, HLA class I and class II types were taken from metadata supplied by the sample provider and were not determined by assay-based typing. The repertoires were released in a freely available public database intended as a resource for research on the immune response to SARS-CoV-2. Samples came from the ongoing ImmuneRACE study (first 160 participants) plus 1,254 subjects from 6 global collaborators. The prospective study material was composed of cDNA or gDNA derived from T cells, B-cell-depleted T cells, or PBMCs.

TCRbeta CDR3 regions were amplified from genomic DNA using the immunoSEQ Assay, a bias-controlled multiplex PCR. The original pipeline was this. Within the assay, amplification of reference gene primers was used to estimate how many nucleated cells each sample contained. To quantify the absolute abundance of each unique TCRbeta CDR3 rearrangement, sequence reads were collapsed and filtered. For each sample, productive Simpson clonality was calculated by taking the square root of Simpson's diversity index across productive rearrangements. The table was pulled from immuneACCESS by TCRdb, which kept in-frame rearrangements only. Such tables lose some clones; where checked, under half of the loss comes from unresolved V genes, and the rest has no known cause. The DNA gave D and trimming, while V, J and clone size come from that table. This sample lists 350,000 to 500,000 clones; about 88% were detected once. Roughly 1.4% of the sample belongs to the ten largest clones.

In the prospective study, participants were about 18 to 89 years old, resided in about two dozen geographic areas of the United States, and were enrolled through a virtual design. To assign participants to cohorts, the prospective study relied on clinical history that participants themselves reported in a screening survey and a study questionnaire. A participant counted as exposed if, within 2 weeks of entering the study, that participant had been in contact with someone who had a PCR-confirmed or clinician-diagnosed COVID-19 case. Mobile phlebotomists in the prospective study collected whole blood, serum and a nasopharyngeal or oropharyngeal swab from every participant. Prospective study participants could optionally give additional blood draws and questionnaires over an approximately 2-month period. Prospective study blood samples were shipped either frozen or at room temperature before DNA extraction.

Results and caveats for the whole study, not just this receptor: The quantity of clinical and demographic metadata differed by source and by participant and was supplied without curation.

From its cysteine to its phenylalanine, the CDR3 spans 12 amino acids. The entry retains the CDR3 DNA only, 36 bases that are in frame from base 1. The junction carries 3 bases between V and J, which are trimmed by 1 base and 5 bases respectively. Reading the germline V gene (reference sequence) gives CDR1 PRHDT and CDR2 FYEKMQ. The clonotype comes from a woman under 30 who had been exposed to COVID-19. The sequence joins TRBV13 to TRBJ2-1, with the identity of the D gene unclear. The material sequenced was PBMCs or T cells enriched from blood (not recorded which). The base sequence is TGTGCCAGCAGCTTAGCAGACAATGAGCAGTTCTTC. Its amino acids are CASSLADNEQFF. Reference TRBV13 and TRBJ2-1 proteins supply the regions before and after the CDR3; the full variable domain is: AAGVIQSPRHLIKEKRETATLKCYPIPRHDTVYWYQQGPGQDPQFLISFYEKMQSDKGSIPDRFSAQQFSDYHSELNMSSLELGDSALYFCASSLADNEQFFGPGTRLTVL.